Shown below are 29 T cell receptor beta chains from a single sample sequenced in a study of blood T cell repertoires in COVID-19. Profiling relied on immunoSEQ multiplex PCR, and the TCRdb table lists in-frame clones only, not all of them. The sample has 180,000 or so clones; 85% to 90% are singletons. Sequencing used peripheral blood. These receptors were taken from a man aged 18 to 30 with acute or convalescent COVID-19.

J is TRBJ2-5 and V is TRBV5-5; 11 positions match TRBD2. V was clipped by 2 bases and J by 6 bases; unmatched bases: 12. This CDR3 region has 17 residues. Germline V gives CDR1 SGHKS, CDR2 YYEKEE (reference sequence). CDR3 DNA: TGTGCCAGCAGCTTCGATAGCGGGGGGGCCGGCGGCCAGACCCAGTACTTC. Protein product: CASSFDSGGAGGQTQYF. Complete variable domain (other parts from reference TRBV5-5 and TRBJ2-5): DAGVTQSPTHLIKTRGQQVTLRCSPISGHKSVSWYQQVLGQGPQFIFQYYEKEERGRGNFPDRFSARQFPNYSSELNVNALLLGDSALYLCASSFDSGGAGGQTQYFGPGTRLLVL.

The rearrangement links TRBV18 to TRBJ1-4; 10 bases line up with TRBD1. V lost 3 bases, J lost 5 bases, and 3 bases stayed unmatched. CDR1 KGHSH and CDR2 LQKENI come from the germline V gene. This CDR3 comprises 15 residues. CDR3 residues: CASSPPGQGNEKLFF. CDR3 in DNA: TGTGCCAGCTCACCTCCGGGACAGGGGAATGAAAAACTGTTTTTT.

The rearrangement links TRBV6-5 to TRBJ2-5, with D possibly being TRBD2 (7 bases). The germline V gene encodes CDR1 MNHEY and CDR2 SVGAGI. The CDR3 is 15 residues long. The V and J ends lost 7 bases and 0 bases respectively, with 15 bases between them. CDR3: CASNAERDNQETQYF. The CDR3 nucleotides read TGTGCCAGCAACGCCGAGCGGGACAACCAAGAGACCCAGTACTTC.

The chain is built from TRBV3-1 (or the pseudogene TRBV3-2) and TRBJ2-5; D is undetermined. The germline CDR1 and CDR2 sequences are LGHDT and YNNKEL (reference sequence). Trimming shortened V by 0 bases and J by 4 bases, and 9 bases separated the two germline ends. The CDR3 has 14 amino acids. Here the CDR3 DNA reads TGTGCCAGCAGCCAAGATTTGAGATTAGAGACCCAGTACTTC. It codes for CASSQDLRLETQYF.

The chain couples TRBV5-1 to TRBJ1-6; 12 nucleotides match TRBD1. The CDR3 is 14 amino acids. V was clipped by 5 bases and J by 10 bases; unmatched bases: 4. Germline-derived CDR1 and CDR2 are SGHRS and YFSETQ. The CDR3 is CASSSGTGGSPLHF. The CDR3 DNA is TGCGCCAGCAGTTCCGGGACAGGGGGCTCACCCCTCCACTTT. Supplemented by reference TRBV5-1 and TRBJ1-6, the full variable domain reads KAGVTQTPRYLIKTRGQQVTLSCSPISGHRSVSWYQQTPGQGLQFLFEYFSETQRNKGNFPGRFSGRQFSNSRSEMNVSTLELGDSALYLCASSSGTGGSPLHFGNGTRLTVT.

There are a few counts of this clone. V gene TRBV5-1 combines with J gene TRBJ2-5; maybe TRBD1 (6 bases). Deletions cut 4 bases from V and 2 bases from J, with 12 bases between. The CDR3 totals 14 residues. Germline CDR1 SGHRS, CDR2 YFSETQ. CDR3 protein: CASSIGQTQETQYF. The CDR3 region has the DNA TGCGCCAGCAGCATTGGACAGACGCAAGAGACCCAGTACTTC.

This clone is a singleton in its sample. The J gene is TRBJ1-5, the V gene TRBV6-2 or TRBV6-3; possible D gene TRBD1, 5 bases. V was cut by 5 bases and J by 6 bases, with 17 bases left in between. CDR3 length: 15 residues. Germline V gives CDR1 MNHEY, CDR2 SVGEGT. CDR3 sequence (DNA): TGTGCCAGCAGTGTGGGTGGGGGGTTAATTCAGCCCCAGCATTTT. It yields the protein CASSVGGGLIQPQHF.

CDR3 sequence reads: CASSISPRPGGSNQPQHF. The CDR3 nucleotides read TGTGCCAGTAGTATCTCCCCTCGGCCGGGTGGGAGCAATCAGCCCCAGCATTTT. The genes are TRBV19 and TRBJ1-5, with D unclear. V was shortened by 3 bases and J by 1 base, with 19 bases between the two germline ends. Germline V CDR1 and CDR2: LNHDA, SQIVND (reference sequence). The CDR3 extends over 18 amino acids.

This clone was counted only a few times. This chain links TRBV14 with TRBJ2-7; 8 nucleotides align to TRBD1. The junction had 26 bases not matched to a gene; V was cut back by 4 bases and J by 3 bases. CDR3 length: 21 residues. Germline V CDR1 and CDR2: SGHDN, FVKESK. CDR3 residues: CASSPSSSPGQVFIGNYEQYV. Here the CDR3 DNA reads TGTGCCAGCAGCCCCTCCTCATCCCCGGGACAGGTCTTTATTGGGAACTACGAGCAGTACGTC.

In nucleotides, the CDR3 is TGTGCCAGCAGTGAATCCCAGGGGCGGTTTCTTTGGGACTATGGCTACACCTTC. It codes for CASSESQGRFLWDYGYTF. The rearrangement joins TRBV6-1 to TRBJ1-2, with D maybe TRBD1 (6 bases). The germline CDR1 and CDR2 sequences are MNHNS and SASEGT. The V end lost 2 bases, the J end lost 3 bases, and 22 bases lay between the germline ends. The CDR3 contains 18 residues.

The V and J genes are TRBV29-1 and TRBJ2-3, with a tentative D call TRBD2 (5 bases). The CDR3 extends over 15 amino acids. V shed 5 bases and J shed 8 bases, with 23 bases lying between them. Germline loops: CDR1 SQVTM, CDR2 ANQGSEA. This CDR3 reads CSVSATRGYSSTQYF. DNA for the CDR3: TGCAGCGTTTCCGCAACTAGAGGCTACTCCTCTACGCAGTATTTT.

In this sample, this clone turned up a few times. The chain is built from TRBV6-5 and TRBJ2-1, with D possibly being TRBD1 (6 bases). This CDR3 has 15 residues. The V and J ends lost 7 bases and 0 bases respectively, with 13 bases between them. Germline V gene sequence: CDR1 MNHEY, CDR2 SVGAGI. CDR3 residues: CASTNQGGSYNEQFF. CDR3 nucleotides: TGTGCCAGCACCAACCAAGGGGGCTCCTACAATGAGCAGTTCTTC.

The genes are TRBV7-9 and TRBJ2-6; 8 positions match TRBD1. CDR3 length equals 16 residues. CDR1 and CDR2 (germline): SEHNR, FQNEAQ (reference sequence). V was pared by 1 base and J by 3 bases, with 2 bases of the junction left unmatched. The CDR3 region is CASSLGRGLGANVLTF. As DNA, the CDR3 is TGTGCCAGCAGCTTAGGCAGGGGGCTTGGGGCCAACGTCCTGACTTTC.

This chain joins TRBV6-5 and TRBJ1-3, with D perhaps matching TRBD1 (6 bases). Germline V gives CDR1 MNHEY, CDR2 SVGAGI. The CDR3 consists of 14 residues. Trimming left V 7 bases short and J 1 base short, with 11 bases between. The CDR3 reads CASNIQGSGNTIYF. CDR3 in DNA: TGTGCCAGCAACATACAGGGTTCTGGAAACACCATATATTTT.

The CDR3 nucleotides read TGTGCCAGCAGGGGGTTCGTAGGGGGCGGAAATGAAAAACTGTTTTTT. Encoded protein: CASRGFVGGGNEKLFF. The genes are TRBV2 and TRBJ1-4, with 7 bases that match TRBD1. Germline V CDR1 and CDR2: SNHLY, FYNNEI. The CDR3 runs to 16 residues. Trimming removed 6 bases from V and 5 bases from J; junction bases left unmatched: 12.

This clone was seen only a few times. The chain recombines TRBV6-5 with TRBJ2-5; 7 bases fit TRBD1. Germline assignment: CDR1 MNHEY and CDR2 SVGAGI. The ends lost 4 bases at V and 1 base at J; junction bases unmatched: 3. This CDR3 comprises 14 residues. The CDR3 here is CASSSTGVQETQYF. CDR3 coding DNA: TGTGCCAGCAGTTCCACAGGGGTCCAAGAGACCCAGTACTTC.

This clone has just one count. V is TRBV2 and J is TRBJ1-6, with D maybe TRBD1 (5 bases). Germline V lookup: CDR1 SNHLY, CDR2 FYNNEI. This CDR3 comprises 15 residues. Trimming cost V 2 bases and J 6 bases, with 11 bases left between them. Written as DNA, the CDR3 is TGTGCCAGCAGTGAACAGGGAGGGAGTAATTCACCCCTCCACTTT. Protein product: CASSEQGGSNSPLHF.

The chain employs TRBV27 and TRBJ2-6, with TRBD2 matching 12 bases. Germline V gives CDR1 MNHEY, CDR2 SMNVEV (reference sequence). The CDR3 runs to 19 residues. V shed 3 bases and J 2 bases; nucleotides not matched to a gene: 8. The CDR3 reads CASSLRGLAGGPGANVLTF. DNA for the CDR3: TGTGCCAGCAGTTTGCGGGGCCTAGCGGGGGGGCCTGGGGCCAACGTCCTGACTTTC.

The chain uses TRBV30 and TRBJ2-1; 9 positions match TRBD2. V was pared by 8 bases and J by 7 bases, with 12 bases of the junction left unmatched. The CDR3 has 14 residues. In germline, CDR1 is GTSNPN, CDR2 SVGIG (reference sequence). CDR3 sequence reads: CARSRGGASNEQFF. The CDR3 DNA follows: TGTGCCCGGTCTCGCGGGGGGGCTAGTAATGAGCAGTTCTTC.

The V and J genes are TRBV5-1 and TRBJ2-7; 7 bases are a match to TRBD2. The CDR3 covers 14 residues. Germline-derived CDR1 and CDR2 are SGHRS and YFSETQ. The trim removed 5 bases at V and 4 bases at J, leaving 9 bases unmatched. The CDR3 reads CASSPSSGLYEQYF. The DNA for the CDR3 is TGCGCCAGCAGTCCGTCTAGCGGATTATACGAGCAGTACTTC.

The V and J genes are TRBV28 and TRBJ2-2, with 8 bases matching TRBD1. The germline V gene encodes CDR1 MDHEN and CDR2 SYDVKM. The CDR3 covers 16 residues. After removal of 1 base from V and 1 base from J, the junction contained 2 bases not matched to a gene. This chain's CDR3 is CASSLSDRGNTGELFF. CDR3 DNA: TGTGCCAGCAGTTTATCCGACAGGGGGAACACCGGGGAGCTGTTTTTT.

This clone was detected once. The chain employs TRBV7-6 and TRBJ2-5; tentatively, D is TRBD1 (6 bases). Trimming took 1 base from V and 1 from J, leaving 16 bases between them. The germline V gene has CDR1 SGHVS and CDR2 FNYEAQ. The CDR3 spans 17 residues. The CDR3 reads CASSLGSGARGQETQYF. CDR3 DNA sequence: TGTGCCAGCAGCTTAGGGTCAGGGGCCCGGGGCCAAGAGACCCAGTACTTC.

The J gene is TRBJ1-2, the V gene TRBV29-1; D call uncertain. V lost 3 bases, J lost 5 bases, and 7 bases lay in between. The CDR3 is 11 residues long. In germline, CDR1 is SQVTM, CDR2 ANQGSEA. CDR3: CSVDSTYGYTF. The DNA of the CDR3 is TGCAGCGTTGACTCTACGTATGGCTACACCTTC.

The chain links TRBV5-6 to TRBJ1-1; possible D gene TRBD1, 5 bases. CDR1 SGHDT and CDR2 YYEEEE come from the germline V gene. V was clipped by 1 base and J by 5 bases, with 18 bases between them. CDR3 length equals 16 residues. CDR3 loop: CASSLLTGAVETEAFF. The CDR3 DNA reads TGTGCCAGCAGCTTGTTAACAGGCGCGGTAGAAACTGAAGCTTTCTTT.

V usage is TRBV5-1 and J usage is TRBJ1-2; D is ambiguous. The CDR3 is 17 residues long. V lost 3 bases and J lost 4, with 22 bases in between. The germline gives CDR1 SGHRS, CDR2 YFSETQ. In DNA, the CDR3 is TGCGCCAGCAGCTCCCATTCGGGAGGGAAGGAGAGCTATGGCTACACCTTC. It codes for CASSSHSGGKESYGYTF.

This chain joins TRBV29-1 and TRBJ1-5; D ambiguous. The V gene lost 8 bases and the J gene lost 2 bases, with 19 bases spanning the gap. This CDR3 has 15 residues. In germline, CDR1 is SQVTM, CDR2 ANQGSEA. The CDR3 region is CSSERGREGNQPQHF. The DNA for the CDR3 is TGCAGCAGTGAAAGAGGAAGGGAGGGCAATCAGCCCCAGCATTTT.

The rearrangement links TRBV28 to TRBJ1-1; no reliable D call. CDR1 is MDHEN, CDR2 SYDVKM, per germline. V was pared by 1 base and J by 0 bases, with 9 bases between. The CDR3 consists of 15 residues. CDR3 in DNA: TGTGCCAGCAGTTTATTTCGGAGGGTGAACACTGAAGCTTTCTTT. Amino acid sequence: CASSLFRRVNTEAFF.

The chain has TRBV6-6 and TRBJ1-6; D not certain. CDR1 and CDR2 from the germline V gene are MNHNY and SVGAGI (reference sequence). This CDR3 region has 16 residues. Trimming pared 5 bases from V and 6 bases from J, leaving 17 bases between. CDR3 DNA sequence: TGTGCCAGCAGTAACCCTGAGAGAAGAGGTAATTCACCCCTCCACTTT. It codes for CASSNPERRGNSPLHF.

The CDR3 loop is CASSATGQGTEPQHF. The CDR3 DNA reads as TGTGCCAGCAGCGCCACGGGACAGGGAACGGAGCCCCAGCATTTT. The J gene is TRBJ1-5, the V gene TRBV9, with 9 nucleotides matching TRBD1. Losses at the gene ends were 3 bases for V and 8 bases for J; bases not matched to a gene: 9. The CDR3 sequence is 15 residues long. Germline CDR1 and CDR2: SGDLS and YYNGEE.